This T cell receptor beta chain was observed in a study of T cell clonality in common variable immunodeficiency. This clone was observed a few times. The CDR3 extends 3 residues past the end of the read, so its final part is completed from the germline J gene. Most patients and controls had Caucasian heritage. The CDR3 loop spans 13 amino acids. Germline CDR1 SGHAT, CDR2 FQNNGV. The data were produced by immunoSEQ multiplex PCR, yet TCRdb's version contains in-frame clones alone and is incomplete. This set yields 51,000 or so clones and no singletons; the top ten hold more than 2%. Sequencing was performed on peripheral blood mononuclear cells. This sequence was found in a person aged 18-69 years in good health. The V gene is TRBV11-2, the J gene TRBJ1-2; possible D gene TRBD1, 6 bases. The sequenced part of the CDR3 DNA is TGTGCCAGCAGCCCCGGGGGGGGCGAGGGC. Protein product: CASSPGGGEG. The whole CDR3 sequence is CASSPGGGEGYTF.